The 27 T cell receptor beta chains below all came from one sample that was sequenced in a study of blood T cell repertoires in COVID-19. Here immunoSEQ multiplex PCR was the method, and the copy in TCRdb shows in-frame clones only, minus some. The table includes about 380,000 clones, about 88% detected once. Material for sequencing was PBMCs or T cells enriched from blood (not recorded which). The origin of the receptors is a woman aged 18-30 years who had recovered from COVID-19.

This clone was found once. The genes are TRBV9 and TRBJ1-1; no clear D. Between the trimmed V and J ends, which lost 1 base and 3 bases, there was a span of 10 bases. Germline CDR1 and CDR2: SGDLS and YYNGEE. This CDR3 has 14 amino acids. CDR3 region: CASSVSSRHTEAFF. CDR3 nucleotide sequence: TGTGCCAGCAGCGTATCCTCGAGGCACACTGAAGCTTTCTTT.

The chain carries TRBV3-1 (or the pseudogene TRBV3-2) and TRBJ1-2; the D is unclear. The CDR3 runs to 16 residues. The germline gives CDR1 LGHDT, CDR2 YNNKEL (reference sequence). V was shortened by 2 bases and J by 4 bases, with 17 bases between the two germline ends. The CDR3 DNA sequence: TGTGCCAGCAGCCAACGGACTGGCGCTTTAGGCTATGGCTACACCTTC. Protein product: CASSQRTGALGYGYTF.

The chain couples TRBV9 to TRBJ2-3, with TRBD1 matching 10 bases. The V gene's germline CDR1 is SGDLS and CDR2 YYNGEE. V was clipped by 3 bases and J by 2 bases; unmatched bases: 6. There are 16 residues in the CDR3. CDR3 amino acids: CASSALGQGFTDTQYF. The CDR3 DNA reads TGTGCCAGCAGCGCCTTGGGACAGGGGTTCACAGATACGCAGTATTTT.

The V call is TRBV5-5, the J call TRBJ1-2; D not certain. The germline V and J ends were trimmed by 8 bases and 4 bases, with 15 bases remaining between them. Germline V gives CDR1 SGHKS, CDR2 YYEKEE (reference sequence). The CDR3 is made up of 13 amino acids. CDR3 region: CASTGGPGYGYTF. Here the CDR3 DNA reads TGTGCCAGTACGGGCGGGCCCGGCTATGGCTACACCTTC.

The chain couples TRBV11-2 to TRBJ2-7; maybe TRBD1 (5 bases). The CDR3 length is 15 residues. V was clipped by 0 bases and J by 6 bases, with 15 bases between them. Germline CDR1 is SGHAT and CDR2 is FQNNGV. CDR3 amino acids: CASSLDGQGFSEQYF. CDR3 coding DNA: TGTGCCAGCAGCTTAGATGGGCAGGGTTTTTCCGAGCAGTACTTC.

The chain joins TRBV24-1 to TRBJ1-5; D not certain. Trimming removed 2 bases from V and 1 base from J, with 5 bases in between. The CDR3 is 14 residues long. Germline CDR1 reads KGHDR; CDR2 reads SFDVKD. In nucleotides, the CDR3 is TGTGCCACCAGTGATTACGGGAGCAATCAGCCCCAGCATTTT. Its translation is CATSDYGSNQPQHF.

This clone turned up a few times. This sequence joins TRBV11-1 and TRBJ2-7, with D perhaps matching TRBD2 (5 bases). The ends were cut back, 0 bases at V and 7 bases at J, with 13 bases in the middle. CDR1 and CDR2 from the germline V gene are SGHAT and FQDESV (reference sequence). The CDR3 loop spans 14 amino acids. For the CDR3, the DNA is TGTGCCAGCAGCTTAGCGTTGGGAGCACAAGAGCAGTACTTC. Its translation: CASSLALGAQEQYF.

The rearrangement uses TRBV4-1 and TRBJ2-7, with no clear D. The CDR3 sequence is 13 residues long. V was clipped by 4 bases and J by 2 bases, with 9 bases between them. CDR1 and CDR2 from the germline V gene are MGHRA and YSYEKL. DNA for the CDR3: TGCGCCAGCAGCCTACGCAGTACCTACGAGCAGTACTTC. Protein sequence: CASSLRSTYEQYF.

V gene TRBV5-6 combines with J gene TRBJ1-2; D is uncertain. CDR3 size: 12 residues. Germline CDR1 and CDR2: SGHDT and YYEEEE. Trimming took 5 bases from V and 8 from J, leaving 13 bases between them. This chain's CDR3 is CASSSVPGGYTF. CDR3 bases: TGTGCCAGCAGTTCCGTCCCGGGGGGCTACACCTTC.

CDR3 in amino acids: CAWSEGERKPQHF. CDR3 in DNA: TGTGCCTGGAGTGAGGGAGAGAGAAAGCCCCAGCATTTT. The V and J genes are TRBV30 and TRBJ1-5; D remains ambiguous. V lost 1 base to trimming and J lost 8 bases, with 12 bases between them. The CDR3 has 13 residues. Germline-derived CDR1 and CDR2 are GTSNPN and SVGIG (reference sequence).

The rearrangement uses TRBV12-5 and TRBJ2-5; 13 nucleotides agree with TRBD2. V shed 2 bases and J 4 bases; nucleotides not matched to a gene: 7. Germline CDR1 reads LGHNT; CDR2 reads FRNRAP. The CDR3 sequence is 17 residues long. DNA for the CDR3: TGTGCTAGTGGTTTGACCCGGACTAGCGGGGGCCGAGAGACCCAGTACTTC. Translating it yields CASGLTRTSGGRETQYF.

The chain links TRBV19 to TRBJ2-6; 9 nucleotides match TRBD1. The trim removed 7 bases at V and 1 base at J, leaving 2 bases unmatched. This CDR3 region has 15 residues. Germline lookup yields CDR1 LNHDA and CDR2 SQIVND (reference sequence). The CDR3 nucleotides read TGTGCCAGTACGGGACAGGGTTCTGGGGCCAACGTCCTGACTTTC. Translating gives CASTGQGSGANVLTF.

V usage is TRBV7-9 and J usage is TRBJ1-4; the D is unclear. Looked up from germline, CDR1 is SEHNR and CDR2 is FQNEAQ (reference sequence). The V and J ends lost 5 bases and 5 bases respectively, with 9 bases between them. The CDR3 sequence is 13 residues long. The CDR3 is CASSPGPNEKLFF. The CDR3 coding sequence is TGTGCCAGCAGCCCTGGGCCGAATGAAAAACTGTTTTTT. The full variable domain, rest sourced from reference TRBV7-9 and TRBJ1-4, is DTGVSQNPRHKITKRGQNVTFRCDPISEHNRLYWYRQTLGQGPEFLTYFQNEAQLEKSRLLSDRFSAERPKGSFSTLEIQRTEQGDSAMYLCASSPGPNEKLFFGSGTQLSVL.

The sample holds one count of this clone. The chain couples TRBV19 to TRBJ1-2, with D uncertain. V was cut by 0 bases and J by 4 bases, with 12 bases left in between. CDR1 and CDR2 from the germline V gene are LNHDA and SQIVND (reference sequence). The CDR3 totals 15 residues. CDR3 loop: CASSIDLGRGYGYTF. The DNA of the CDR3 is TGTGCCAGTAGTATAGATCTGGGTCGGGGCTATGGCTACACCTTC. Based on the CDR3 plus reference TRBV19 and TRBJ1-2, the full variable domain is DGGITQSPKYLFRKEGQNVTLSCEQNLNHDAMYWYRQDPGQGLRLIYYSQIVNDFQKGDIAEGYSVSREKKESFPLTVTSAQKNPTAFYLCASSIDLGRGYGYTFGSGTRLTVV.

This chain links TRBV2 with TRBJ2-6; D is perhaps TRBD1 (6 bases). V was clipped by 7 bases and J by 0 bases, with 16 bases between them. Germline CDR1 SNHLY, CDR2 FYNNEI. This CDR3 comprises 17 residues. The CDR3 reads CASTGQLSSSGANVLTF. The CDR3 nucleotides are TGTGCCAGCACAGGACAGCTTTCCAGCTCTGGGGCCAACGTCCTGACTTTC.

The V and J genes are TRBV11-1 and TRBJ2-4, with D possibly being TRBD1 (5 bases). This CDR3 has 15 residues. Trimming left V 1 base short and J 0 bases short, with 7 bases between. Germline CDR1 SGHAT, CDR2 FQDESV (reference sequence). CDR3 sequence (DNA): TGTGCCAGCAGCTTAGGGACAAGAGCCAAAAACATTCAGTACTTC. Amino acid sequence: CASSLGTRAKNIQYF.

The genes are TRBV18 and TRBJ2-4; possibly TRBD2 for D (5 bases). Between the trimmed V and J ends, which lost 6 bases and 6 bases, there was a span of 12 bases. The germline CDR1 and CDR2 sequences are KGHSH and LQKENI. The CDR3 runs 13 residues. In DNA form, the CDR3 reads TGTGCCAGCTCGAAGGAGAGGGTAAACATTCAGTACTTC. Protein sequence: CASSKERVNIQYF. The full variable domain, completed using reference TRBV18 and TRBJ2-4, is NAGVMQNPRHLVRRRGQEARLRCSPMKGHSHVYWYRQLPEEGLKFMVYLQKENIIDESGMPKERFSAEFPKEGPSILRIQQVVRGDSAAYFCASSKERVNIQYFGAGTRLSVL.

This chain links TRBV7-9 with TRBJ1-2, with D perhaps matching TRBD1 (6 bases). The CDR3 runs 17 residues. Trimming cost V 5 bases and J 4 bases, with 23 bases left between them. Germline loops: CDR1 SEHNR, CDR2 FQNEAQ (reference sequence). The CDR3 is CASSTNAGGGSGYGYTF. The CDR3 DNA reads as TGTGCCAGCAGCACAAACGCGGGGGGCGGTTCAGGCTATGGCTACACCTTC.

The chain recombines TRBV21-1 with TRBJ2-3; the tabulated D call, TRBD2, remains unverified against the DNA. TRBV21-1 counts as a pseudogene. This CDR3 comprises 17 residues. This CDR3 reads CASSRAKSGTSTDTQYF. The CDR3 nucleotides are TGTGCCAGCAGTCGGGCGAAGAGCGGGACTAGCACAGATACGCAGTATTTT.

This sequence joins TRBV7-3 and TRBJ1-6; D not resolved. Per germline, CDR1 SGHTA and CDR2 FQGTGA. The V end lost 6 bases, the J end lost 0 bases, and 12 bases lay between the germline ends. The CDR3 extends over 16 amino acids. In nucleotides, the CDR3 is TGTGCCAGCAGTCTAGGCGGCAGCTCCTATAATTCACCCCTCCACTTT. This codes for CASSLGGSSYNSPLHF.

This chain joins TRBV14 and TRBJ2-3; 7 bases align to TRBD2. Germline V gene lookup returns CDR1 SGHDN and CDR2 FVKESK. This CDR3 region has 18 residues. V dropped 6 bases and J dropped 2; count of bases not matched to a gene: 17. CDR3 sequence: CASSQSETWRENTDTQYF. The CDR3 DNA follows: TGTGCCAGCAGTCAATCGGAAACGTGGCGGGAGAACACAGATACGCAGTATTTT. The full variable domain, its missing parts supplied by reference TRBV14 and TRBJ2-3, is EAGVTQFPSHSVIEKGQTVTLRCDPISGHDNLYWYRRVMGKEIKFLLHFVKESKQDESGMPNNRFLAERTGGTYSTLKVQPAELEDSGVYFCASSQSETWRENTDTQYFGPGTRLTVL.

This chain connects TRBV28 to TRBJ1-2; TRBD1 agrees at 9 bases. The V gene's germline CDR1 is MDHEN and CDR2 SYDVKM. The CDR3 sequence is 14 residues long. Trimming cost V 5 bases and J 7 bases; bases outside gene matches: 8. The CDR3 DNA sequence: TGTGCCAGCAGTAGGACGGGACAGGGCCTTGGCTACACCTTC. Its translation: CASSRTGQGLGYTF.

The table lists this clone with a count of one. The chain is built from TRBV6-5 and TRBJ1-6; D gene uncertain. The germline V gene encodes CDR1 MNHEY and CDR2 SVGAGI. V lost 7 bases to trimming and J lost 4 bases, with 11 bases between them. This CDR3 contains 14 residues. As DNA, the CDR3 is TGTGCCAGCACCTTCCAGGCATATAATTCACCCCTCCACTTT. Its translation: CASTFQAYNSPLHF.

CDR3 DNA: TGTGCCAGCAGCGTAGTCTTAGAGGGCTCACCCCTCCACTTT. Amino acids: CASSVVLEGSPLHF. This rearrangement joins TRBV9 to TRBJ1-6; D not resolved. This CDR3 is 14 amino acids long. The ends were cut back, 0 bases at V and 10 bases at J, with 11 bases in the middle. Germline-derived CDR1 and CDR2 are SGDLS and YYNGEE. The full variable domain, completed using reference TRBV9 and TRBJ1-6, is DSGVTQTPKHLITATGQRVTLRCSPRSGDLSVYWYQQSLDQGLQFLIQYYNGEERAKGNILERFSAQQFPDLHSELNLSSLELGDSALYFCASSVVLEGSPLHFGNGTRLTVT.

This chain links TRBV7-9 with TRBJ2-3, with TRBD2 matching over 14 bases. Germline-derived CDR1 and CDR2 are SEHNR and FQNEAQ (reference sequence). This CDR3 comprises 15 residues. Trimming removed 5 bases from V and 3 bases from J; junction bases left unmatched: 1. This CDR3 is CASSRTSGGTDTQYF. The CDR3 nucleotides are TGTGCCAGCAGCCGGACTAGCGGGGGGACAGATACGCAGTATTTT. Complete variable domain (other parts from reference TRBV7-9 and TRBJ2-3): DTGVSQNPRHKITKRGQNVTFRCDPISEHNRLYWYRQTLGQGPEFLTYFQNEAQLEKSRLLSDRFSAERPKGSFSTLEIQRTEQGDSAMYLCASSRTSGGTDTQYFGPGTRLTVL.

The chain is built from TRBV5-1 and TRBJ2-5; 7 nucleotides line up with TRBD1. The CDR3 contains 11 residues. Germline loops: CDR1 SGHRS, CDR2 YFSETQ. The ends lost 2 bases at V and 9 bases at J; junction bases unmatched: 1. The CDR3 DNA reads as TGCGCCAGCAGCTTCGACAGGGCCCAGTACTTC. This sequence encodes CASSFDRAQYF.

The chain combines TRBV28 with TRBJ1-3, with TRBD1 matching over 10 bases. Germline-derived CDR1 and CDR2 are MDHEN and SYDVKM. V gave up 4 bases and J gave up 4 bases; unmatched junction bases: 4. The CDR3 is 15 residues long. The CDR3 reads CASSWTGGRGNTIYF. The CDR3 DNA reads as TGTGCCAGCAGTTGGACAGGGGGTAGAGGAAACACCATATATTTT.